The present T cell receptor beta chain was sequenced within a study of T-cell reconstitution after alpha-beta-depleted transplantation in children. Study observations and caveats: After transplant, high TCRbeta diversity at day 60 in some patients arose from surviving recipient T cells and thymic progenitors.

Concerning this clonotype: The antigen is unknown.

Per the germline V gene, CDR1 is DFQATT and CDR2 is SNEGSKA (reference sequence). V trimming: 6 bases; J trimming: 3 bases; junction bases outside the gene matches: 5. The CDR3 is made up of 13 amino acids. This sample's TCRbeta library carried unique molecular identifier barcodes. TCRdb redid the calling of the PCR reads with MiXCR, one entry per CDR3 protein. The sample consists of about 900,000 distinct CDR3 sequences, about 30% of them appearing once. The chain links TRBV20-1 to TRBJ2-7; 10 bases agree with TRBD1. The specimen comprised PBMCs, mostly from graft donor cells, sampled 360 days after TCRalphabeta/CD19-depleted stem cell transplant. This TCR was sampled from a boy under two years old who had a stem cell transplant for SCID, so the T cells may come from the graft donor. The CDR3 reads CSAPGQGYYEQYF. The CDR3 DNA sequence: TGCAGTGCCCCGGGACAGGGGTACTACGAGCAGTACTTC.